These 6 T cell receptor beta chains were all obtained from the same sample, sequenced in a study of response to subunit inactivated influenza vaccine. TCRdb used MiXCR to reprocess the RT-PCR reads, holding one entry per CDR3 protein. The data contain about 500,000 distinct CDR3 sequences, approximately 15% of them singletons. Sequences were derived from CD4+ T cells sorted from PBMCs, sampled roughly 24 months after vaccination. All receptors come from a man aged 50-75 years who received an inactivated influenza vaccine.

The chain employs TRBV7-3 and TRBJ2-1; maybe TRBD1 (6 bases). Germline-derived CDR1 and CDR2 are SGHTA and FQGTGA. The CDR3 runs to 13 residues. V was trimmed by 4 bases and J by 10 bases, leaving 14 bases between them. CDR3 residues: CASSSYQGREQFF. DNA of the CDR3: TGTGCCAGCAGCTCCTATCAGGGGAGAGAGCAGTTCTTC.

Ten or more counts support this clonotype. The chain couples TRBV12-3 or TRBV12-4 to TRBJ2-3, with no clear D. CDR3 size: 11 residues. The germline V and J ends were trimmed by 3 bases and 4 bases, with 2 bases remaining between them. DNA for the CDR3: TGTGCCAGCAGTTTTTCAGATACGCAGTATTTT. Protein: CASSFSDTQYF.

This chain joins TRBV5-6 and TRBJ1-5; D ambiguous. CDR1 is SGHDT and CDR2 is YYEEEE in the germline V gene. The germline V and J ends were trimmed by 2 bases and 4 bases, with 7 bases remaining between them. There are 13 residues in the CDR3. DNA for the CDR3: TGTGCCAGCAGCTTTCAGGAAAATCAGCCCCAGCATTTT. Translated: CASSFQENQPQHF.

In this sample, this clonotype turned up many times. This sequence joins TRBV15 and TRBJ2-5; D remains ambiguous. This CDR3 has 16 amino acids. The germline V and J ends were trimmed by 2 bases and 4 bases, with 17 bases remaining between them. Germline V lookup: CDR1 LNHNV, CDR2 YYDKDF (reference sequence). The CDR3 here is CATSRLADVGIETQYF. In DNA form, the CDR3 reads TGTGCCACCAGCAGACTCGCAGACGTGGGAATAGAGACCCAGTACTTC.

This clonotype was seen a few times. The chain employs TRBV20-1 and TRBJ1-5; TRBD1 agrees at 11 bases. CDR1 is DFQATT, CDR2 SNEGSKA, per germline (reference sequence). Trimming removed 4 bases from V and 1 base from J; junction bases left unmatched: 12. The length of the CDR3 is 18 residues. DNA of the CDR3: TGCAGTGCTACAGGGGACAGGGGGAGCTTTTTGAGCAATCAGCCCCAGCATTTT. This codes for CSATGDRGSFLSNQPQHF.

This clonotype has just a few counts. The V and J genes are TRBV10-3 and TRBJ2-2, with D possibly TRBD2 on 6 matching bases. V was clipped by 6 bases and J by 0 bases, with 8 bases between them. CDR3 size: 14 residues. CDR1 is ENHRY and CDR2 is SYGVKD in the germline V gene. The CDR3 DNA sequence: TGTGCCATCAGCCGCGGGGCGAACACCGGGGAGCTGTTTTTT. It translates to CAISRGANTGELFF.